The 32 T cell receptor beta chains in this list originate from one sample, sequenced in a study of Ad26.COV2.S vaccination and SARS-CoV-2 variants (dated by TCRdb to the early 2020s). To prepare the library, the immunoSEQ multiplex PCR assay was applied. Imported from immuneACCESS, the table was reduced by TCRdb to in-frame sequences with V and J called. These copies leave out some clones; in studies compared against another copy, an unresolved V gene accounts for under half, and the cause of the remainder is not known. This sample lists over 130,000 clones; approximately 90% were detected once. About 5% of the sample is taken by the ten largest. What the time point label conveys for this sample: individuals recovered from natural SARS-CoV-2 infection. The sample was peripheral blood, taken after recovery from COVID-19. The receptors originated from a human donor who had recovered from COVID-19.

This clone was seen a single time. The V and J genes are TRBV6-2 or TRBV6-3 and TRBJ1-5; D is unclear. This CDR3 is 17 amino acids long. The germline V and J ends were trimmed by 2 bases and 0 bases, with 14 bases remaining between them. Germline values: CDR1 MNHEY, CDR2 SVGEGT. In DNA form, the CDR3 reads TGTGCCAGCAGTTACAACCCCGGACTTTATAGCAATCAGCCCCAGCATTTT. It encodes CASSYNPGLYSNQPQHF.

This clone was counted once. The chain employs TRBV4-3 and TRBJ1-4, with no clear D. CDR3 size: 15 residues. Germline V lookup: CDR1 LGHNA, CDR2 YSLEER. Trimming removed 1 base from V and 0 bases from J, with 6 bases in between. CDR3 in DNA: TGCGCCAGCAGCCAAGGAGGTGCAACTAATGAAAAACTGTTTTTT. It translates to CASSQGGATNEKLFF.

This chain connects TRBV9 to TRBJ2-3; tentatively, D is TRBD1 (6 bases). This CDR3 is 16 amino acids long. The ends were cut back, 6 bases at V and 2 bases at J, with 19 bases in the middle. The germline gives CDR1 SGDLS, CDR2 YYNGEE. The CDR3 protein is CASNPMGAALTDTQYF. DNA for the CDR3: TGTGCCAGCAACCCCATGGGGGCAGCCCTCACAGATACGCAGTATTTT. The variable domain in full, with the rest retrieved from reference TRBV9 and TRBJ2-3, is DSGVTQTPKHLITATGQRVTLRCSPRSGDLSVYWYQQSLDQGLQFLIQYYNGEERAKGNILERFSAQQFPDLHSELNLSSLELGDSALYFCASNPMGAALTDTQYFGPGTRLTVL.

This sequence joins TRBV28 and TRBJ1-1, with D possibly being TRBD1 (5 bases). This CDR3 is built from 16 residues. The germline V and J ends were trimmed by 3 bases and 1 base, with 15 bases remaining between them. Germline values: CDR1 MDHEN, CDR2 SYDVKM. CDR3 sequence (DNA): TGTGCCAGCAGTTTTTCGGGGGGATTGTCGAACACTGAAGCTTTCTTT. This sequence encodes CASSFSGGLSNTEAFF.

This chain joins TRBV6-5 and TRBJ1-5; 9 nucleotides line up with TRBD1. The V gene end was trimmed by 6 bases and the J gene end by 6 bases; junction bases not matched to a gene: 6. The germline CDR1 and CDR2 sequences are MNHEY and SVGAGI. The CDR3 is 14 amino acids. This chain's CDR3 is CASRPGQGGQPQHF. The DNA of the CDR3 is TGTGCCAGCAGACCGGGACAGGGAGGTCAGCCCCAGCATTTT.

J is TRBJ2-7 and V is TRBV2; 9 bases agree with TRBD1. The germline gives CDR1 SNHLY, CDR2 FYNNEI. The J segment lost 5 bases and the V segment lost 5 bases, leaving 10 bases of the junction unmatched. This CDR3 contains 15 residues. CDR3 residues: CASSTPGTGTNEQYF. CDR3 bases: TGTGCCAGCAGTACCCCCGGGACAGGGACCAACGAGCAGTACTTC.

The rearrangement joins TRBV6-2 or TRBV6-3 to TRBJ2-7, with a weak D call TRBD2 (6 bases). Germline-derived CDR1 and CDR2 are MNHEY and SVGEGT. V lost 0 bases and J 6 bases, leaving 9 bases between the germline ends. CDR3 length equals 13 residues. The CDR3 DNA follows: TGTGCCAGCAGTTACTCGGGGGGAGGCGAGCAGTACTTC. Amino acids: CASSYSGGGEQYF.

Only one count was recorded for this clone. This chain connects TRBV7-9 to TRBJ2-1; either TRBD1 or TRBD2 may fit D (6 bases each). Germline V gives CDR1 SEHNR, CDR2 FQNEAQ (reference sequence). Deletions cut 5 bases from V and 3 bases from J, with 17 bases between. There are 16 residues in the CDR3. CDR3 loop: CASSPPSRGVYNEQFF. The CDR3 DNA follows: TGTGCCAGCAGCCCCCCCTCTAGGGGGGTCTACAATGAGCAGTTCTTC.

This sequence joins TRBV6-6 and TRBJ2-1, with D possibly being TRBD2 (7 bases). V was trimmed by 7 bases and J by 9 bases, leaving 22 bases between them. The CDR3 has 15 residues. Germline V gives CDR1 MNHNY, CDR2 SVGAGI (reference sequence). CDR3 region: CASKKGGGGQVEQFF. The CDR3 nucleotides are TGTGCCAGCAAAAAAGGTGGCGGGGGCCAGGTTGAGCAGTTCTTC.

The rearrangement joins TRBV2 to TRBJ2-7; tentative D call: TRBD1 (5 bases). Trimming took off 8 bases at V and 6 bases at J, with 20 bases between the two ends. The germline V gene encodes CDR1 SNHLY and CDR2 FYNNEI. The CDR3 runs 14 residues. The CDR3, as DNA: TGTGCCAGCCGGATCCTAGTGGGGCCGTCCGAGCAGTACTTC. This codes for CASRILVGPSEQYF.

In this sample, this clone turned up once. The V call is TRBV13, the J call TRBJ1-1; TRBD1 matches at 7 bases. CDR3 length: 12 amino acids. Germline CDR1 is PRHDT and CDR2 is FYEKMQ (reference sequence). V lost 11 bases, J lost 4 bases, and 7 bases stayed unmatched. In nucleotides, the CDR3 is TGTGCCTGCCAGGGGGGAGGCACTGAAGCTTTCTTT. Residues: CACQGGGTEAFF.

The chain employs TRBV29-1 and TRBJ2-1, with unresolved D. Germline CDR1 and CDR2: SQVTM and ANQGSEA. V was trimmed by 2 bases and J by 6 bases, leaving 11 bases between them. The CDR3 spans 13 residues. The CDR3 DNA is TGCAGCGTTGAATCCCTGGCAGCCAATGAGCAGTTCTTC. Its protein product is CSVESLAANEQFF.

The J gene is TRBJ2-2, the V gene TRBV9; possibly TRBD2 for D (7 bases). The germline V and J ends were trimmed by 6 bases and 1 base, with 22 bases remaining between them. Germline V gives CDR1 SGDLS, CDR2 YYNGEE. The CDR3 runs 18 residues. The chain's CDR3 is CASTSYPGRGGNTGELFF. CDR3 bases: TGTGCCAGCACCTCCTACCCTGGAAGGGGGGGGAACACCGGGGAGCTGTTTTTT.

The genes are TRBV7-8 and TRBJ1-2; 8 bases agree with TRBD1. The CDR3 spans 14 residues. From germline, CDR1 is SGHVS and CDR2 FQNEAQ. Losses at the gene ends were 5 bases for V and 4 bases for J; bases not matched to a gene: 6. CDR3 sequence (DNA): TGTGCCAGCAGCCCGACAGGGGTTTTCTATGGCTACACCTTC. The encoded protein is CASSPTGVFYGYTF.

Written as DNA, the CDR3 is TGTGCCAGTAGTATAGATCTGGAGAGATCGGGTGAAGCTTTCTTT. This codes for CASSIDLERSGEAFF. The chain couples TRBV19 to TRBJ1-1; D not resolved. Trimming took off 0 bases at V and 7 bases at J, with 15 bases between the two ends. The CDR3 totals 15 residues. Germline CDR1 and CDR2: LNHDA and SQIVND (reference sequence). The complete variable domain, with remaining parts taken from reference TRBV19 and TRBJ1-1, reads DGGITQSPKYLFRKEGQNVTLSCEQNLNHDAMYWYRQDPGQGLRLIYYSQIVNDFQKGDIAEGYSVSREKKESFPLTVTSAQKNPTAFYLCASSIDLERSGEAFFGQGTRLTVV.

This clone was counted between two and nine times. The gene calls are TRBV5-1 and TRBJ1-1; TRBD1 matches at 7 bases. The CDR3 consists of 13 residues. Germline V gene sequence: CDR1 SGHRS, CDR2 YFSETQ. The V segment lost 0 bases and the J segment 5 bases; nucleotides outside the gene matches: 1. CDR3 loop: CASSLDRGTEAFF. The CDR3 DNA follows: TGCGCCAGCAGCTTGGACAGGGGTACTGAAGCTTTCTTT.

The rearrangement links TRBV30 to TRBJ2-7; a weak D match, TRBD2 (5 bases). V lost 1 base, J lost 7 bases, and 14 bases lay in between. This CDR3 region has 13 residues. Germline V lookup: CDR1 GTSNPN, CDR2 SVGIG (reference sequence). DNA for the CDR3: TGTGCCTGGAGTGGAGGATTAACGGGGGAGCAGTACTTC. This sequence encodes CAWSGGLTGEQYF.

The chain combines TRBV7-2 with TRBJ1-2, with a possible D match to TRBD1 (5 bases). Trimming cost V 2 bases and J 2 bases, with 18 bases left between them. The CDR3 consists of 17 residues. Per the germline V gene, CDR1 is SGHTA and CDR2 is FQGNSA. CDR3 nucleotide sequence: TGTGCCAGCAGCTTATCCCCTGGGACTTATGAAAACTATGGCTACACCTTC. Its translation: CASSLSPGTYENYGYTF.

There are a few counts of this clone. The gene calls are TRBV5-4 and TRBJ1-6; TRBD1 matches 7 bases. Germline V gene lookup returns CDR1 SGHNT and CDR2 YYREEE (reference sequence). CDR3 length equals 17 residues. After removal of 3 bases from V and 1 base from J, the junction contained 7 bases not matched to a gene. The CDR3 here is CASSSGGERSYNSPLHF. The CDR3 nucleotides read TGTGCCAGCAGCTCAGGGGGGGAAAGATCCTATAATTCACCCCTCCACTTT.

In DNA, the CDR3 is TGTGCCAGCTCACCACAGACAGGTATCTACGAGCAGTACTTC. This translates into CASSPQTGIYEQYF. V gene TRBV18 combines with J gene TRBJ2-7, with D perhaps TRBD1 (6 bases). The V end was cut by 1 base, the J end by 3 bases, with 10 bases between. The germline V gene encodes CDR1 KGHSH and CDR2 LQKENI. There are 14 residues in the CDR3.

The V gene is TRBV15, the J gene TRBJ1-6, with a tentative D call TRBD1 (5 bases). Germline-derived CDR1 and CDR2 are LNHNV and YYDKDF (reference sequence). This CDR3 spans 13 amino acids. The V and J ends lost 7 bases and 9 bases respectively, with 13 bases between them. The CDR3 sequence is CATNVAGTSPLHF. CDR3 bases: TGTGCCACCAACGTGGCGGGGACTTCACCCCTCCACTTT. Filled out from reference TRBV15 and TRBJ1-6, the complete variable domain reads DAMVIQNPRYQVTQFGKPVTLSCSQTLNHNVMYWYQQKSSQAPKLLFHYYDKDFNNEADTPDNFQSRRPNTSFCFLDIRSPGLGDTAMYLCATNVAGTSPLHFGNGTRLTVT.

This sequence joins TRBV6-5 and TRBJ1-2, with TRBD1 matching 7 bases. Trimming took 6 bases from V and 4 from J; bases not matched to a gene: 5. The germline CDR1 and CDR2 sequences are MNHEY and SVGAGI. This CDR3 comprises 13 residues. The CDR3 DNA reads as TGTGCCAGCAGGGACAGGATCACCTATGGCTACACCTTC. As protein: CASRDRITYGYTF.

The chain couples TRBV18 to TRBJ2-5; 7 nucleotides align to TRBD2. The CDR3 runs 15 residues. V lost 3 bases and J lost 1; bases outside the gene matches: 5. Germline V gene sequence: CDR1 KGHSH, CDR2 LQKENI. Written as DNA, the CDR3 is TGTGCCAGCTCACCCAACCGGGGGGTCCAAGAGACCCAGTACTTC. It specifies CASSPNRGVQETQYF. Using reference TRBV18 and TRBJ2-5 for the parts outside the CDR3, the full variable domain is NAGVMQNPRHLVRRRGQEARLRCSPMKGHSHVYWYRQLPEEGLKFMVYLQKENIIDESGMPKERFSAEFPKEGPSILRIQQVVRGDSAAYFCASSPNRGVQETQYFGPGTRLLVL.

V is TRBV12-3 or TRBV12-4 and J is TRBJ1-4; D is unresolved. The CDR3 contains 13 residues. V was cut by 5 bases and J by 8 bases, with 12 bases left in between. CDR3 loop: CASSRVLGEKLFF. The CDR3 DNA reads as TGTGCCAGCAGTCGGGTATTAGGGGAAAAACTGTTTTTT.

This chain joins TRBV2 and TRBJ1-6; D is uncertain. The CDR3 consists of 12 residues. Per the germline V gene, CDR1 is SNHLY and CDR2 is FYNNEI. Trimming pared 3 bases from V and 6 bases from J, leaving 3 bases between. The CDR3 nucleotides read TGTGCCAGCAGTGACAGTAATTCACCCCTCCACTTT. Translation gives CASSDSNSPLHF.

The chain is built from TRBV5-1 and TRBJ2-5; possibly TRBD2 for D (6 bases). There are 12 residues in the CDR3. The germline V gene has CDR1 SGHRS and CDR2 YFSETQ. The germline V and J ends were trimmed by 4 bases and 5 bases, with 9 bases remaining between them. CDR3 in DNA: TGCGCCAGCAGCCCCCGGGGGGAGACCCAGTACTTC. It specifies CASSPRGETQYF. The full variable domain, with the rest looked up from reference TRBV5-1 and TRBJ2-5, is KAGVTQTPRYLIKTRGQQVTLSCSPISGHRSVSWYQQTPGQGLQFLFEYFSETQRNKGNFPGRFSGRQFSNSRSEMNVSTLELGDSALYLCASSPRGETQYFGPGTRLLVL.

The chain is built from TRBV19 and TRBJ2-3; 7 bases fit TRBD1. CDR1 is LNHDA and CDR2 is SQIVND in the germline V gene (reference sequence). The J segment lost 3 bases and the V segment lost 4 bases, leaving 4 bases of the junction unmatched. The CDR3 contains 14 residues. CDR3 coding DNA: TGTGCCAGTAGTACTCGACAGGGTACAGATACGCAGTATTTT. Translation gives CASSTRQGTDTQYF.

The rearrangement joins TRBV4-3 to TRBJ1-2, with D uncertain. V lost 0 bases, J lost 8 bases, and 22 bases lay in between. This CDR3 region has 17 residues. Germline lookup yields CDR1 LGHNA and CDR2 YSLEER. The CDR3: CASSQEWSGFGVEGYTF. CDR3 bases: TGCGCCAGCAGCCAAGAGTGGTCGGGGTTCGGGGTTGAGGGCTACACCTTC.

The chain links TRBV30 to TRBJ1-6, with D maybe TRBD1 (6 bases). Germline V lookup: CDR1 GTSNPN, CDR2 SVGIG (reference sequence). With 2 bases removed from V and 4 bases from J, the gap between germline ends came to 9 bases. The CDR3 length is 14 residues. CDR3 region: CAWSIGQYNSPLHF. The CDR3 DNA reads TGTGCCTGGAGTATAGGACAGTATAATTCACCCCTCCACTTT.

V gene TRBV4-1 combines with J gene TRBJ1-1, with D perhaps TRBD1 (6 bases). The CDR3 is 16 amino acids. V lost 7 bases, J lost 0 bases, and 18 bases lay in between. Germline CDR1 is MGHRA and CDR2 is YSYEKL. The CDR3 region is CASTTTGPPLNTEAFF. CDR3 coding DNA: TGCGCCAGCACCACAACAGGGCCTCCGCTGAACACTGAAGCTTTCTTT.

The chain couples TRBV5-1 to TRBJ2-5; 11 bases are shared with TRBD2. The V gene's germline CDR1 is SGHRS and CDR2 YFSETQ. Trimming at V came to 4 bases and at J to 5 bases, leaving 7 bases not matched to a gene. This CDR3 is 15 amino acids long. For the CDR3, the DNA is TGCGCCAGCAGCAATAGCGGGGGGGCCGGGGAGACCCAGTACTTC. This codes for CASSNSGGAGETQYF. Using reference TRBV5-1 and TRBJ2-5 for the parts outside the CDR3, the full variable domain is KAGVTQTPRYLIKTRGQQVTLSCSPISGHRSVSWYQQTPGQGLQFLFEYFSETQRNKGNFPGRFSGRQFSNSRSEMNVSTLELGDSALYLCASSNSGGAGETQYFGPGTRLLVL.

This clone was found once. The chain links TRBV4-3 to TRBJ2-4, with D perhaps TRBD2 (5 bases). The germline CDR1 and CDR2 sequences are LGHNA and YSLEER. The CDR3 contains 15 residues. With 3 bases removed from V and 10 bases from J, the gap between germline ends came to 19 bases. CDR3 coding DNA: TGCGCCAGCAGCCAGTTCCGAGGGCAGTTTGGAATTCAGTACTTC. It yields the protein CASSQFRGQFGIQYF.